The 5 T cell receptor beta chains below all came from one sample that was sequenced in a study of human T cells and chemical hapten exposure. A single record per CDR3 protein comes from TCRdb applying MiXCR to the 5' RACE reads. The sample records 70,000 to 85,000 distinct CDR3 sequences, less than 20% being singletons. Total RNA extraction was carried out from unfractionated whole blood. Source of these receptors: a female donor in good health.

The rearrangement links TRBV10-3 to TRBJ2-5; TRBD2 might be the D (6 bases). Trimming removed 7 bases from V and 4 bases from J, with 16 bases in between. Germline V gene lookup returns CDR1 ENHRY and CDR2 SYGVKD. CDR3 length: 14 residues. Here the CDR3 DNA reads TGTGCCATCAATTTCACCCGGAGGGGAGAGACCCAGTACTTC. It translates to CAINFTRRGETQYF.

The J gene is TRBJ1-1, the V gene TRBV7-2; weak D call: TRBD1 (5 bases). The CDR3 length is 15 residues. From germline, CDR1 is SGHTA and CDR2 FQGNSA. The V and J ends lost 1 base and 4 bases respectively, with 13 bases between them. CDR3 DNA: TGTGCCAGCAGCTTAGGCGTCAGTACAGGCACTGAAGCTTTCTTT. As protein: CASSLGVSTGTEAFF. The full variable domain, in which reference TRBV7-2 and TRBJ1-1 provide the parts outside the CDR3, is GAGVSQSPSNKVTEKGKDVELRCDPISGHTALYWYRQSLGQGLEFLIYFQGNSAPDKSGLPSDRFSAERTGGSVSTLTIQRTQQEDSAVYLCASSLGVSTGTEAFFGQGTRLTVV.

The chain has TRBV20-1 and TRBJ2-2; TRBD2 is a possible D gene (6 bases). V lost 6 bases and J 5 bases, leaving 16 bases between the germline ends. The CDR3 runs to 14 residues. In germline, CDR1 is DFQATT, CDR2 SNEGSKA (reference sequence). The CDR3 here is CSAPGSGTTGELFF. The CDR3 nucleotides are TGCAGTGCCCCAGGTAGCGGAACTACCGGGGAGCTGTTTTTT.

This clonotype was picked up a small number of times. The chain is built from TRBV10-3 and TRBJ1-4; the D is unclear. Germline loops: CDR1 ENHRY, CDR2 SYGVKD. This CDR3 contains 15 residues. Trimming stripped 4 bases from V and 0 bases from J, with 9 bases between. CDR3: CAISARPATNEKLFF. Written as DNA, the CDR3 is TGTGCCATCAGTGCACGGCCTGCAACTAATGAAAAACTGTTTTTT.

Only a few counts were recorded for this clonotype. The rearrangement links TRBV12-3 or TRBV12-4 to TRBJ2-1, with TRBD1 matching 9 bases. The V and J ends lost 6 bases and 9 bases, in that order; junction bases with no gene match: 12. The CDR3 has 15 amino acids. The CDR3 here is CASSLSGTGRGEQFF. The CDR3 bases are TGTGCCAGCAGCCTATCCGGGACAGGGAGGGGTGAGCAGTTCTTC.